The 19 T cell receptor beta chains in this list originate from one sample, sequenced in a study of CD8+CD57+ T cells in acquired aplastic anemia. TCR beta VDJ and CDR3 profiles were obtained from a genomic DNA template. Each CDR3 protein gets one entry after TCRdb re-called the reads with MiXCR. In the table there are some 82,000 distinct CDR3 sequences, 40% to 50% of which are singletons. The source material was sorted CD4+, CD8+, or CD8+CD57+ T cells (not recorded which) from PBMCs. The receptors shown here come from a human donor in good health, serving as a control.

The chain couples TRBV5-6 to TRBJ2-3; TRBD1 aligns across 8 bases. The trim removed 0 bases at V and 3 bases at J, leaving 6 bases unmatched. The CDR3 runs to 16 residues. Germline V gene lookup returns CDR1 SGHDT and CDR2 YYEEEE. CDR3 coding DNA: TGTGCCAGCAGCTTGGATTCCGGGACAGGAACAGATACGCAGTATTTT. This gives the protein CASSLDSGTGTDTQYF.

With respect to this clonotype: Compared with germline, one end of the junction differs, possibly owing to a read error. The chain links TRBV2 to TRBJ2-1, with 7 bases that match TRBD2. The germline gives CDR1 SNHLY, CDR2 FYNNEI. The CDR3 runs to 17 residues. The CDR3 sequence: CASSEGLASGEDNERFF. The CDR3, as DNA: TGTGCCAGCAGTGAAGGACTAGCCTCGGGGGAGGACAATGAGCGGTTCTTC.

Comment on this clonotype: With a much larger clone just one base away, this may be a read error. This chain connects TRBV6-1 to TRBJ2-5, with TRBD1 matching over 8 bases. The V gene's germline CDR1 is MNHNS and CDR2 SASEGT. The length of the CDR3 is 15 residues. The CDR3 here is CASSDGQGMGETQSF. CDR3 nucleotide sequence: TGTGCCAGCAGTGACGGACAGGGAATGGGTGAGACCCAGTCCTTC.

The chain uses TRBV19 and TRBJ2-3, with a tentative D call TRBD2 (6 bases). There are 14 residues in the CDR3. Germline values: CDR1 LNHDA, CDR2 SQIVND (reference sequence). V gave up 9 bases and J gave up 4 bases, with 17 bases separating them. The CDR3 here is CASRGLASADTQYF. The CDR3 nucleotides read TGTGCCAGCCGTGGGCTAGCGAGCGCAGATACGCAGTATTTT.

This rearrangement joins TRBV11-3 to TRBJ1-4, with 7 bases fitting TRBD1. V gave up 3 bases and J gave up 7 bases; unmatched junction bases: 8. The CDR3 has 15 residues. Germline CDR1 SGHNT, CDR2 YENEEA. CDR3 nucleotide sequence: TGTGCCAGCAGCTTGACGGGACAGCAGCGTGAAAAACTGTTTTTT. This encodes CASSLTGQQREKLFF.

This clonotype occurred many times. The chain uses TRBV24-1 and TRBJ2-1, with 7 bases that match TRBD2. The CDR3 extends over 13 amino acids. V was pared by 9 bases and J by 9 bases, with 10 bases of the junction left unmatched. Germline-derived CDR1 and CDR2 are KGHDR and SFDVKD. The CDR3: CATGGGWGGEQFF. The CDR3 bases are TGTGCCACCGGGGGGGGGTGGGGGGGTGAGCAGTTCTTC.

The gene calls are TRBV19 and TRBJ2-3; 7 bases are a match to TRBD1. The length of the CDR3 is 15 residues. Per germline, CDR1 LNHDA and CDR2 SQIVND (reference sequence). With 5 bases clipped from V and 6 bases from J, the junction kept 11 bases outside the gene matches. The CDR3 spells CASSQAGTVMDTQYF. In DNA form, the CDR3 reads TGTGCCAGTAGTCAGGCCGGGACAGTAATGGATACGCAGTATTTT.

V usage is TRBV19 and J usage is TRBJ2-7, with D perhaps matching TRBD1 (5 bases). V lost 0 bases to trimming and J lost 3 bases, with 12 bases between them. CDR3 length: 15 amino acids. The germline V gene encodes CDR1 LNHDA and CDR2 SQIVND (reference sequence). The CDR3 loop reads CASSIDPGRNYEQYF. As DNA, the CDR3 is TGTGCCAGTAGTATAGATCCAGGGCGTAACTACGAGCAGTACTTC.

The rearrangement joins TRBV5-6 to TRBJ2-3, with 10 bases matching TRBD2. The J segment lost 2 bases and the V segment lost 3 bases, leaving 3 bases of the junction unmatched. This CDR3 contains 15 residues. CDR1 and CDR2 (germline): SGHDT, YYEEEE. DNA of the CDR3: TGTGCCAGCAGCTCGGGACTAGCGACCACAGATACGCAGTATTTT. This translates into CASSSGLATTDTQYF.

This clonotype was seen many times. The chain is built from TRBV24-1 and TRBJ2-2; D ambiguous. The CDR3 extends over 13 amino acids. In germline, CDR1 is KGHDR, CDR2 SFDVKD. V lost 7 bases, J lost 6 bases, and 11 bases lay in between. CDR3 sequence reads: CATSPTTPGELFF. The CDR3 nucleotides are TGTGCCACCAGCCCCACAACTCCCGGGGAGCTGTTTTTT.

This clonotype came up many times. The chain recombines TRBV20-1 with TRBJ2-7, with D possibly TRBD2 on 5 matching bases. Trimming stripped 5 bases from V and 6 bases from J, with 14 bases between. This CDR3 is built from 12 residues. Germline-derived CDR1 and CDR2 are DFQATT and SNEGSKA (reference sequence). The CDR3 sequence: CSARAAGVEQYF. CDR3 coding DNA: TGCAGTGCTCGAGCGGCAGGCGTCGAGCAGTACTTC.

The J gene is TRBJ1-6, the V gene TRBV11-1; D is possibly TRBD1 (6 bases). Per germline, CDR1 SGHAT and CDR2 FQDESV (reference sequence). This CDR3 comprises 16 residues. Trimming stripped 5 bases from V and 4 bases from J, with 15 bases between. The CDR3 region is CASSPGRTDYNSPLHF. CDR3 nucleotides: TGTGCCAGCAGCCCAGGAAGGACAGATTATAATTCACCCCTCCACTTT.

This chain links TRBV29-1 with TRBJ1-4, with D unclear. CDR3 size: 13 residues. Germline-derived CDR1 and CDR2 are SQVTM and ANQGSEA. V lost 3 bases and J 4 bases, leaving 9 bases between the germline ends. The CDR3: CSVEGHSNEKLFF. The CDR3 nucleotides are TGCAGCGTTGAGGGCCACAGTAATGAAAAACTGTTTTTT.

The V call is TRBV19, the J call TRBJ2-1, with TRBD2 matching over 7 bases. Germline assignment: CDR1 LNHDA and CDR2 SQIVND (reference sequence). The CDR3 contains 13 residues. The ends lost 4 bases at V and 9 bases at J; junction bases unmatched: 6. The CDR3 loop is CASSTSGATEQFF. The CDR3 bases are TGTGCCAGTAGTACGAGCGGGGCTACTGAGCAGTTCTTC.

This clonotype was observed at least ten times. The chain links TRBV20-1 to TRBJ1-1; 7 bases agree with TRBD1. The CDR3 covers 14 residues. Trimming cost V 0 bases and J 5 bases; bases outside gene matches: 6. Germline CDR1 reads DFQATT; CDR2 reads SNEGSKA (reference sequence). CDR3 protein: CSARDPGGDTEAFF. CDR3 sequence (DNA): TGCAGTGCTAGAGATCCAGGGGGAGATACTGAAGCTTTCTTT.

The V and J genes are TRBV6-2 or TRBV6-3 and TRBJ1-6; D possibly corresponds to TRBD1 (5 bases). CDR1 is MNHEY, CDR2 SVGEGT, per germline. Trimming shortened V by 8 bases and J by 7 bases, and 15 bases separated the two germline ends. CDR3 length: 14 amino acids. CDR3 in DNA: TGTGCCAGCGAGCCGGGACTCAGAAATTCACCCCTCCACTTT. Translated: CASEPGLRNSPLHF.

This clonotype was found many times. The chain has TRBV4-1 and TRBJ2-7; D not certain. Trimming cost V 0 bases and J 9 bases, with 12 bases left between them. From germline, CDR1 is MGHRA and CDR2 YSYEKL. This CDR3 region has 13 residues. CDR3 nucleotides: TGCGCCAGCAGCCAAGAAAGTGGTTGGGGGCAGTACTTC. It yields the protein CASSQESGWGQYF.

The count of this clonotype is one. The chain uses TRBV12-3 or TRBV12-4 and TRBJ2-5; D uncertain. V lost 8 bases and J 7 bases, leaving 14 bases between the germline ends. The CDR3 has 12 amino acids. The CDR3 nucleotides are TGTGCCAGCGTATTGGGGTTAGGGACCCAGTACTTC. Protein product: CASVLGLGTQYF.

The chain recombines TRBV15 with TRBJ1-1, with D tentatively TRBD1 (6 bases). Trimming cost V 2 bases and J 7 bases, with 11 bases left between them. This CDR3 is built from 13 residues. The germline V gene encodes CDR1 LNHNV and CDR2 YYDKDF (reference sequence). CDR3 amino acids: CATSRNQGYEAFF. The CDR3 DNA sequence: TGTGCCACCAGCAGAAACCAGGGGTATGAAGCTTTCTTT.